A selection of T cell receptor beta chains follows, all from one sample in a study of CD8 T cells in Susac syndrome. Each CDR3 protein gets one entry after TCRdb re-called the immunoSEQ multiplex PCR reads with MiXCR. The sample shows about 130,000 distinct CDR3 sequences, around 94% of them seen only once. Source material: CD4+ T cells from PBMCs. These receptors were taken from a human donor with multiple sclerosis. The CDR3 runs from the conserved cysteine through the conserved F or W. The order of the fields is D gene, clone size, J gene, V gene, CDR3 DNA, CDR3 protein. The D gene is left open where the match is weak. Some rows mark clone size as missing; the rest say once, few, many or name a class of expanded clone.

>.|.|TRBJ1-2|TRBV9
TGTGCCAGCAGCGGTTCGGGGAGCGCTAACTATGGCTACACCTTC
CASSGSGSANYGYTF
>TRBD2|.|TRBJ2-1|TRBV6-1
TGTGCCAGCAGCCTCCGGACTAGCGGGAGATCGTGGGCCTACAATGAGCAGTTCTTC
CASSLRTSGRSWAYNEQFF
>TRBD2|few|TRBJ2-1|TRBV2
TGTGCCAGCAGTGCGGGACTAGCGGGAGACAATGAGCAGTTCTTC
CASSAGLAGDNEQFF
>TRBD1|.|TRBJ1-6|TRBV25-1
TGTGCCAGCAGTCCAGGGGGCTCCTATAATTCACCCCTCCACTTT
CASSPGGSYNSPLHF
>.|.|TRBJ2-7|TRBV30
TGTGCCTGGAGTCATCTCGGGGAGCAGTACTTC
CAWSHLGEQYF
>.|.|TRBJ1-3|TRBV20-1
TGCAGTGCTAGCCGGAGAGGGGGAAACACCATATATTTT
CSASRRGGNTIYF
>.|.|TRBJ1-2|TRBV6-2/TRBV6-3
TGTGCCAGCAGTAATGCCCGGGACGGTCGGGGCTACACCTTC
CASSNARDGRGYTF
>.|.|TRBJ2-1|TRBV15
TGTGCCACCAGCAGACTCCGGGACACTAATGAGCAGTTCTTC
CATSRLRDTNEQFF
>TRBD1|.|TRBJ2-1|TRBV20-1
TGCAGTGCCAACCGGGACAGGGGCTACGATGAGCAGTTCTTC
CSANRDRGYDEQFF
>TRBD1|.|TRBJ1-2|TRBV4-1
TGCGCCAGCAGGCCGCCGTGGACAGGGAATCGTAACTATGGCTACACCTTC
CASRPPWTGNRNYGYTF
>TRBD1|.|TRBJ1-2|TRBV18
TGTGCCAGCTCGCAGGGACAGGAAAAGGGCTATGGCTACACCTTC
CASSQGQEKGYGYTF
>.|.|TRBJ2-3|TRBV30
TGTGCCTGGAGACGGGACGGGGATACGCAGTATTTT
CAWRRDGDTQYF
>.|.|TRBJ2-1|TRBV11-2
TGTGCCAGCAGCCAGGGACCACACTTTGGGCAGTTCTTC
CASSQGPHFGQFF
>.|once|TRBJ1-3|TRBV2
TGTGCCAGCAGTGTTAGTACTGTCTCTGGAAACACCATATATTTT
CASSVSTVSGNTIYF
>.|.|TRBJ2-5|TRBV18
TGTGCCAGCTCACCACCGGGGGGCTCAGAGACCCAGTACTTC
CASSPPGGSETQYF